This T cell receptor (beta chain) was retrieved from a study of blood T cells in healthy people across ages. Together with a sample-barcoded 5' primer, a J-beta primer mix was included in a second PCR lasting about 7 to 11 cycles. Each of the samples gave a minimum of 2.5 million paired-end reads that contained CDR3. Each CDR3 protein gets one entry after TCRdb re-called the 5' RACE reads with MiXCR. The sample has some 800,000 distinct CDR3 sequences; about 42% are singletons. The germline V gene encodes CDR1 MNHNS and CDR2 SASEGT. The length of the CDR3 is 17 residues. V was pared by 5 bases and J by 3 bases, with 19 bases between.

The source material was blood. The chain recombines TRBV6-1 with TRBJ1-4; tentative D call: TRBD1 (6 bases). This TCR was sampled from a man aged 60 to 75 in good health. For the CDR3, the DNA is TGTGCCAGCAGTCGGGCGGGGGGGGGCTACGCTAATGAAAAACTGTTTTTT. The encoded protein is CASSRAGGGYANEKLFF.